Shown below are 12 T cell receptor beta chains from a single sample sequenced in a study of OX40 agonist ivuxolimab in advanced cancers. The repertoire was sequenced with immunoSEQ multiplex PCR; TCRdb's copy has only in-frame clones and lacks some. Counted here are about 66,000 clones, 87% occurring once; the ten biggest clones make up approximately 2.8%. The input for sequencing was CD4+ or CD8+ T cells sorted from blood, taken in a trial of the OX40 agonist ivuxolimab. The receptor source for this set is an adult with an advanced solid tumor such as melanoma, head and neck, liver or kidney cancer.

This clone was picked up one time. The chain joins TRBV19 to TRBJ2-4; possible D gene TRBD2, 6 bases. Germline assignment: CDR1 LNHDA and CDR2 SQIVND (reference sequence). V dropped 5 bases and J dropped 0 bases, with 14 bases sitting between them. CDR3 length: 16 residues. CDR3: CASSRRETQAKNIQYF. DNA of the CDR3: TGTGCCAGTAGTCGCCGGGAGACCCAAGCCAAAAACATTCAGTACTTC.

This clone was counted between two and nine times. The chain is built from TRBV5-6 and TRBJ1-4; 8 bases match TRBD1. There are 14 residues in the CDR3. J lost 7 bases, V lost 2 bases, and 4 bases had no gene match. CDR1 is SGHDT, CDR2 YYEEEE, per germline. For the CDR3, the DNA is TGTGCCAGCAGCTTACAGGGGGGAGGTGAAAAACTGTTTTTT. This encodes CASSLQGGGEKLFF.

CDR3 DNA: TGTGCCAGCAGTGCGGACAGGGGGAACACTGAAGCTTTCTTT. Translating gives CASSADRGNTEAFF. This sequence joins TRBV6-4 and TRBJ1-1; 9 bases map to TRBD1. This CDR3 spans 14 amino acids. The germline V gene has CDR1 MRHNA and CDR2 SNTAGT. Trimming took 4 bases from V and 1 from J; bases not matched to a gene: 1.

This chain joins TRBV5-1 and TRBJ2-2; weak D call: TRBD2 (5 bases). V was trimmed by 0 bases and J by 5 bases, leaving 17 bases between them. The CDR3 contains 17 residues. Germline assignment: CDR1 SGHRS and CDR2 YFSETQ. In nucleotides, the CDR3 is TGCGCCAGCAGCTTGGCCGGCTCGCTAGCCGGAACCGGGGAGCTGTTTTTT. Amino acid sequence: CASSLAGSLAGTGELFF.

CDR3 coding DNA: TGTGCCAGCAGTTACTCGATTGGGGAGACCCAGTACTTC. This translates into CASSYSIGETQYF. V is TRBV6-5 and J is TRBJ2-5; D uncertain. CDR1 is MNHEY, CDR2 SVGAGI, per germline. V dropped 0 bases and J dropped 5 bases, with 7 bases sitting between them. CDR3 length equals 13 residues.

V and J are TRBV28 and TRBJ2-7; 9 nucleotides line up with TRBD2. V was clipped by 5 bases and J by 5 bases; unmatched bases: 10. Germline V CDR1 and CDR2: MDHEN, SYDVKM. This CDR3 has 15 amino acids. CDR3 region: CASSVAAGGSNEQYF. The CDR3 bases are TGTGCCAGCAGTGTCGCAGCGGGAGGTTCCAACGAGCAGTACTTC. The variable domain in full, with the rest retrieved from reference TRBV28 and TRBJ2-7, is DVKVTQSSRYLVKRTGEKVFLECVQDMDHENMFWYRQDPGLGLRLIYFSYDVKMKEKGDIPEGYSVSREKKERFSLILESASTNQTSMYLCASSVAAGGSNEQYFGPGTRLTVT.

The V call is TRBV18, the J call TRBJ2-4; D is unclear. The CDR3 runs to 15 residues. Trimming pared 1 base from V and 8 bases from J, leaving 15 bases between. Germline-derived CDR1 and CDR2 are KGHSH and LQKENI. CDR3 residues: CASSPQSSSLDIQYF. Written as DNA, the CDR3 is TGTGCCAGCTCACCACAATCAAGTTCCCTAGACATTCAGTACTTC.

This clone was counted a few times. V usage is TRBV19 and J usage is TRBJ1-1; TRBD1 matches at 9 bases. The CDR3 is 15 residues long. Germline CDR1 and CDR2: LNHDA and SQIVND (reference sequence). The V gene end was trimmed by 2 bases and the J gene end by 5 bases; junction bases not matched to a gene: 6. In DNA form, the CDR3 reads TGTGCCAGTAGTATAAGGGGGACAGGGAAAACTGAAGCTTTCTTT. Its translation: CASSIRGTGKTEAFF.

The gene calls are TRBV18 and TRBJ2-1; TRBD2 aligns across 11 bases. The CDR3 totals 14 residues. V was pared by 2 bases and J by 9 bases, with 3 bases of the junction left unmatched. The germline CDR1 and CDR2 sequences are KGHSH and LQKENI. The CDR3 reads CASSPGSGRGEQFF. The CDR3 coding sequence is TGTGCCAGCTCACCAGGTAGCGGGAGGGGTGAGCAGTTCTTC.

CDR3 residues: CASAEGDGGNGYTF. The CDR3 coding sequence is TGTGCCAGCGCCGAAGGGGACGGGGGAAATGGCTACACCTTC. This chain connects TRBV11-1 to TRBJ1-2; maybe TRBD1 (5 bases). Germline CDR1 is SGHAT and CDR2 is FQDESV (reference sequence). Trimming stripped 8 bases from V and 6 bases from J, with 19 bases between. The length of the CDR3 is 14 residues.

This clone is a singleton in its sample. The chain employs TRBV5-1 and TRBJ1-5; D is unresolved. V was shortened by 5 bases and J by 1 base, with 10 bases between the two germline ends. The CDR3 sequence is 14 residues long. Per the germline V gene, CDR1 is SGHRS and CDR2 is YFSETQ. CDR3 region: CASSPSDSNQPQHF. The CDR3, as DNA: TGCGCCAGCAGTCCCTCCGACAGCAATCAGCCCCAGCATTTT.

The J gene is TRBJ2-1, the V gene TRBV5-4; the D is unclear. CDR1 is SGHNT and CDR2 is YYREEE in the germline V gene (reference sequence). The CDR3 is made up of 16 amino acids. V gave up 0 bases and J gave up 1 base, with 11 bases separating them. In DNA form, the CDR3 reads TGTGCCAGCAGCTTGGCCAAGATTACGTCCTACAATGAGCAGTTCTTC. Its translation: CASSLAKITSYNEQFF.